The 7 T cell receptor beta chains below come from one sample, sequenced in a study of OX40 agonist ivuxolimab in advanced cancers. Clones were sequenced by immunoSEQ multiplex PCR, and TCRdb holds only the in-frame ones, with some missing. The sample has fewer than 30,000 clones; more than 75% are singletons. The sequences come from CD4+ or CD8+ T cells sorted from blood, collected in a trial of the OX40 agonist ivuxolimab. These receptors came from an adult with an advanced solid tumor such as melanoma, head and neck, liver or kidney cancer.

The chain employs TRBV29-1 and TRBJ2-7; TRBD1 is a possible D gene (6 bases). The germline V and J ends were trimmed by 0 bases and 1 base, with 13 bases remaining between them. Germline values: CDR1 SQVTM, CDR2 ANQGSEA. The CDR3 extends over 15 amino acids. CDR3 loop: CSVEDGTSASYEQYF. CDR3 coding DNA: TGCAGCGTTGAAGACGGGACATCGGCGTCCTACGAGCAGTACTTC.

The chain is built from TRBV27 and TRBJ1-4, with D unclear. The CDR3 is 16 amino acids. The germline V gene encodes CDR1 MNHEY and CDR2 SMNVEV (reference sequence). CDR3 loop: CARRCGVQPTNEKLFF. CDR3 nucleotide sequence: TGTGCGAGAAGGTGTGGGGTACAGCCAACTAATGAAAAACTGTTTTTT.

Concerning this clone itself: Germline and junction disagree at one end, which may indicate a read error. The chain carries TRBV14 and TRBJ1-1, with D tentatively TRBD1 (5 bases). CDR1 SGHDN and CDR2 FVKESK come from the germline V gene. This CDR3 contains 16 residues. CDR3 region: CASSQDQGWGNAEAFF. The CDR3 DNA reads TGTGCCAGCAGCCAAGATCAGGGTTGGGGGAACGCTGAAGCTTTCTTT.

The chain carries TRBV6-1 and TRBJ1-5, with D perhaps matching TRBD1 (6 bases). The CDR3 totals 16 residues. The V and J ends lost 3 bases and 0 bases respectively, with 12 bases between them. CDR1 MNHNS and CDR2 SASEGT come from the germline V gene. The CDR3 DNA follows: TGTGCCAGCAGTGAGGGGGCAGACTATAGCAATCAGCCCCAGCATTTT. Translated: CASSEGADYSNQPQHF.

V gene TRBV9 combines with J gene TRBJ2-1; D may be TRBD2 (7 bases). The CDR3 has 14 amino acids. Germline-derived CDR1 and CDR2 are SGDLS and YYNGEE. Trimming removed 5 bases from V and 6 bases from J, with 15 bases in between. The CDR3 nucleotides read TGTGCCAGCAGTAGTGCGGGGGCGGCCAATGAGCAGTTCTTC. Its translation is CASSSAGAANEQFF.

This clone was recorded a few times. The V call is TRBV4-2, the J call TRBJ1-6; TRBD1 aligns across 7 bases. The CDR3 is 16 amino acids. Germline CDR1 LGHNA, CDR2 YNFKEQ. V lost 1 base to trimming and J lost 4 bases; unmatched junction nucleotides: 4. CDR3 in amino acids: CASSQVADRYNSPLHF. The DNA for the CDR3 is TGTGCCAGCAGCCAAGTGGCGGACAGGTATAATTCACCCCTCCACTTT.

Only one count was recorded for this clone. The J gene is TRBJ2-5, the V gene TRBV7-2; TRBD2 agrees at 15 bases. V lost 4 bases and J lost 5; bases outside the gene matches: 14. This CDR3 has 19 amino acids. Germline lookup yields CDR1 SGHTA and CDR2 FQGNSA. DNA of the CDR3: TGTGCCAGCAGCTCCCCGCGGGGACTAGCGGGGGGTGGGCGCGAGACCCAGTACTTC. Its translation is CASSSPRGLAGGGRETQYF.